Listed below are T cell receptor beta chains from one sample, sequenced in a study of monozygotic twins with inflammatory bowel disease. TCRdb re-called the 5' RACE reads; every CDR3 protein appears as one record, without DNA. The sample includes 420,000 or so distinct CDR3 sequences. Sequenced material: blood. The source is a human donor with ulcerative colitis or Crohn's disease, or a healthy co-twin of an affected twin (not recorded which). Each CDR3 is given with its conserved first and last residue.

v_gene: TRBV3-1; j_gene: TRBJ2-4; CDR3aa: CASSQDSSKNIQYF
v_gene: TRBV15; j_gene: TRBJ1-5; CDR3aa: CATSKDNSNQPQHF
v_gene: TRBV27; j_gene: TRBJ2-3; CDR3aa: CASSLRGFTDTQYF
v_gene: TRBV7-9; j_gene: TRBJ1-1; CDR3aa: CASSPALGRRRTPEAFF
v_gene: TRBV20-1; j_gene: TRBJ2-3; CDR3aa: CSAGAARGGLADYTQYF
v_gene: TRBV20-1; j_gene: TRBJ2-1; CDR3aa: CSAGDKMDEQFF
v_gene: TRBV7-9; j_gene: TRBJ2-5; CDR3aa: CASSLTQGILRETQYF
v_gene: TRBV5-1; j_gene: TRBJ1-1; CDR3aa: CASSRDFMDRGNTEAFF
v_gene: TRBV5-4; j_gene: TRBJ1-1; CDR3aa: CASSAWDSGTEAFF
v_gene: TRBV20-1; j_gene: TRBJ2-1; CDR3aa: CSARDQGSSSSSYNEQFF
v_gene: TRBV20-1; j_gene: TRBJ1-1; CDR3aa: CSARRGGQLNTEAFF
v_gene: TRBV20-1; j_gene: TRBJ2-7; CDR3aa: CSAREVAGVNEQYF
v_gene: TRBV7-3; j_gene: TRBJ1-1; CDR3aa: CASSLNAGSEAFF
v_gene: TRBV18; j_gene: TRBJ2-1; CDR3aa: CASSGQGDHNEQFF
v_gene: TRBV3-1; j_gene: TRBJ2-1; CDR3aa: CASSITRWPSYNEQFF
v_gene: TRBV6-1; j_gene: TRBJ1-5; CDR3aa: CASSEAAGSNQPQHF
v_gene: TRBV5-5; j_gene: TRBJ2-3; CDR3aa: CASSLGLSSTDTQYF
v_gene: TRBV29-1; j_gene: TRBJ2-7; CDR3aa: CSVVLRTAAYEQYF
v_gene: TRBV7-2; j_gene: TRBJ2-1; CDR3aa: CASSSSAKSWDEQFF
v_gene: TRBV5-1; j_gene: TRBJ2-1; CDR3aa: CASSPRTSGTGNEQFF
v_gene: TRBV7-9; j_gene: TRBJ2-2; CDR3aa: CASEGGLATGELFF
v_gene: TRBV6-1; j_gene: TRBJ2-7; CDR3aa: CALREQGAYEQYF
v_gene: TRBV5-1; j_gene: TRBJ2-3; CDR3aa: CASSLLGSREDTQYF
v_gene: TRBV5-1; j_gene: TRBJ2-7; CDR3aa: CASSLDMDEQYF
v_gene: TRBV7-9; j_gene: TRBJ2-5; CDR3aa: CASSQGLAGGETQYF
v_gene: TRBV20-1; j_gene: TRBJ2-4; CDR3aa: CSATLGASGGTVAKNIQYF
v_gene: TRBV20-1; j_gene: TRBJ2-6; CDR3aa: CSAPSNSGANVLTF
v_gene: TRBV5-5; j_gene: TRBJ2-6; CDR3aa: CASSFTQFFGANVLTF
v_gene: TRBV7-2; j_gene: TRBJ2-5; CDR3aa: CASSPRGGGMIQETQYF
v_gene: TRBV10-3; j_gene: TRBJ1-2; CDR3aa: CAIMGPAADGYTF
v_gene: TRBV6-5; j_gene: TRBJ2-7; CDR3aa: CASSQGQGGEQYF
v_gene: TRBV7-2; j_gene: TRBJ1-1; CDR3aa: CASSWIGTEAFF
v_gene: TRBV7-2; j_gene: TRBJ1-2; CDR3aa: CASSLGGSAAGGYTF
v_gene: TRBV12-3/TRBV12-4; j_gene: TRBJ2-7; CDR3aa: CASSLGASGEQYF
v_gene: TRBV6-5; j_gene: TRBJ2-6; CDR3aa: CASSYGGSGANVLTF
v_gene: TRBV15; j_gene: TRBJ2-5; CDR3aa: CATSARQRQETQYF
v_gene: TRBV7-2; j_gene: TRBJ2-3; CDR3aa: CASSLAVDTQYF
v_gene: TRBV10-1; j_gene: TRBJ2-1; CDR3aa: CASSRLATNEQFF
v_gene: TRBV2; j_gene: TRBJ2-5; CDR3aa: CASSRQEETQYF
v_gene: TRBV5-1; j_gene: TRBJ2-3; CDR3aa: CASSFAGGTDTQYF
v_gene: TRBV30; j_gene: TRBJ1-4; CDR3aa: CAWIPTRSFGRGISLGEKLFF
v_gene: TRBV20-1; j_gene: TRBJ1-4; CDR3aa: CSASMAVPRGKLFF
v_gene: TRBV5-1; j_gene: TRBJ2-1; CDR3aa: CASSLDRGLNEQFF